One sample yielded the 15 T cell receptor beta chains listed below, sequenced in a study of cytotoxic CD8 clonotypes in ibrutinib-treated CLL. Sequencing was performed with immunoSEQ multiplex PCR; in TCRdb, only in-frame clones are kept and a portion is missing. The sample lists thousands of clones; 60% to 75% were seen once. Sequences were derived from PBMCs, sampled before ibrutinib treatment. The receptors come from a human donor with chronic lymphocytic leukemia.

The chain combines TRBV19 with TRBJ2-5; the D is unclear. V was pared by 3 bases and J by 0 bases, with 2 bases between. The CDR3 covers 12 residues. The germline gives CDR1 LNHDA, CDR2 SQIVND (reference sequence). The CDR3 loop reads CASSMYQETQYF. CDR3 nucleotides: TGTGCCAGTAGTATGTACCAAGAGACCCAGTACTTC.

This rearrangement joins TRBV6-1 to TRBJ1-1; perhaps TRBD1 as D (5 bases). The germline V gene has CDR1 MNHNS and CDR2 SASEGT. The CDR3 is 14 residues long. V gave up 6 bases and J gave up 4 bases, with 15 bases separating them. The CDR3 bases are TGTGCCAGCAGGGATTTCGACAGTGGCACTGAAGCTTTCTTT. The encoded protein is CASRDFDSGTEAFF.

The gene calls are TRBV28 and TRBJ1-4; 8 nucleotides agree with TRBD1. This CDR3 is 15 amino acids long. The V gene's germline CDR1 is MDHEN and CDR2 SYDVKM. With 6 bases clipped from V and 8 bases from J, the junction kept 11 bases outside the gene matches. The CDR3 bases are TGTGCCAGCAGGCCCCAGGGGGCCGGAGAGGAAAAACTGTTTTTT. Translating gives CASRPQGAGEEKLFF.

This chain links TRBV30 with TRBJ1-6; no definite D call. The CDR3 runs 14 residues. V was clipped by 0 bases and J by 1 base, with 4 bases between them. Per germline, CDR1 GTSNPN and CDR2 SVGIG (reference sequence). CDR3 bases: TGTGCCTGGAGTGTAAAGTCCTATAATTCACCCCTCCACTTT. Its translation: CAWSVKSYNSPLHF. Full variable domain (outside the CDR3, taken from reference TRBV30 and TRBJ1-6): SQTIHQWPATLVQPVGSPLSLECTVEGTSNPNLYWYRQAAGRGLQLLFYSVGIGQISSEVPQNLSASRPQDRQFILSSKKLLLSDSGFYLCAWSVKSYNSPLHFGNGTRLTVT.

The chain is built from TRBV2 and TRBJ2-3; 10 bases align to TRBD2. The junction had 8 bases not matched to a gene; V was cut back by 8 bases and J by 3 bases. This CDR3 region has 15 residues. In germline, CDR1 is SNHLY, CDR2 FYNNEI. This CDR3 is CASGQRGGKTDTQYF. The CDR3 bases are TGTGCCAGCGGTCAGCGGGGGGGGAAGACAGATACGCAGTATTTT.

The rearrangement uses TRBV27 and TRBJ2-7, with 7 bases aligning to TRBD1. The germline gives CDR1 MNHEY, CDR2 SMNVEV (reference sequence). This CDR3 region has 13 residues. Unmatched junction bases numbered 4, after V lost 2 bases and J lost 6 bases. The CDR3 DNA follows: TGTGCCAGCAGTTTAGAGAGGGGGCTCGAGCAGTACTTC. This codes for CASSLERGLEQYF.

The chain uses TRBV6-5 and TRBJ2-1, with TRBD2 matching over 9 bases. This CDR3 has 14 amino acids. V gave up 5 bases and J gave up 4 bases; unmatched junction bases: 3. The germline CDR1 and CDR2 sequences are MNHEY and SVGAGI. CDR3 DNA: TGTGCCAGCAGTGAGGCGGGAGGGTACAATGAGCAGTTCTTC. This translates into CASSEAGGYNEQFF.

The chain links TRBV29-1 to TRBJ2-7, with 13 bases matching TRBD2. CDR3 length: 14 amino acids. Germline-derived CDR1 and CDR2 are SQVTM and ANQGSEA. V lost 4 bases to trimming and J lost 2 bases; unmatched junction nucleotides: 2. CDR3 sequence reads: CSVGGLAGAYEQYF. The CDR3 DNA reads as TGCAGCGTTGGCGGACTAGCGGGGGCCTACGAGCAGTACTTC.

This clone was observed a single time. Its ends do not fully match the called genes, so a read error is possible. The rearrangement links TRBV5-1 to TRBJ2-5, with D unresolved. The CDR3 spans 14 residues. The germline gives CDR1 SGHRS, CDR2 YFSETQ. CDR3 nucleotides: TGTGCCAGCAGCGATGGGTGGGGACAAGAGACCCAGTACTTC. It is translated as CASSDGWGQETQYF.

Concerning this clone: The junction differs from germline at one of its ends, possibly a read error. The V call is TRBV6-6, the J call TRBJ2-1, with TRBD2 matching over 11 bases. Germline V gene sequence: CDR1 MNHNY, CDR2 SVGAGI (reference sequence). The CDR3 extends over 15 amino acids. The CDR3 DNA follows: TGTGCCAGCAGCACCAGGTGGTCTAGCGGGGGGAGTTTGGTCTTC. Translated: CASSTRWSSGGSLVF.

The CDR3 sequence: CASSSKDRAGGYTF. CDR3 bases: TGTGCCAGCAGTTCTAAGGACAGGGCTGGTGGCTACACCTTC. The chain couples TRBV7-6 to TRBJ1-2; 8 nucleotides line up with TRBD1. The CDR3 covers 14 residues. V lost 6 bases and J lost 7; bases outside the gene matches: 10. Germline loops: CDR1 SGHVS, CDR2 FNYEAQ.

By sample fraction, this clone is medium-sized. The J gene is TRBJ1-4, the V gene TRBV7-6; no reliable D call. This CDR3 region has 15 residues. The V gene lost 4 bases and the J gene lost 6 bases, with 15 bases spanning the gap. Germline-derived CDR1 and CDR2 are SGHVS and FNYEAQ. As DNA, the CDR3 is TGTGCCAGCAGCTCCGAAGTGGGCGTCGATGAAAAACTGTTTTTT. Encoded protein: CASSSEVGVDEKLFF.

The rearrangement joins TRBV21-1 to TRBJ2-1; whether TRBD2, the table's D call, matches the DNA was not checked. TRBV21-1 is termed a pseudogene. The CDR3 length is 18 residues. The CDR3 protein is CASSKPIATHHSDNEQFF. The DNA of the CDR3 is TGTGCCAGCAGCAAACCGATAGCTACACACCATTCCGACAATGAGCAGTTCTTC.

The rearrangement joins TRBV19 to TRBJ1-2; 10 bases match TRBD1. The germline gives CDR1 LNHDA, CDR2 SQIVND (reference sequence). The CDR3 covers 14 residues. The ends lost 6 bases at V and 8 bases at J; junction bases unmatched: 9. CDR3 sequence reads: CASRKTGGVFGYTF. The CDR3 DNA sequence: TGTGCCAGTAGAAAGACAGGGGGCGTATTCGGCTACACCTTC.

The chain carries TRBV6-5 and TRBJ1-2; 8 nucleotides line up with TRBD1. The ends lost 4 bases at V and 7 bases at J; junction bases unmatched: 11. CDR1 is MNHEY and CDR2 is SVGAGI in the germline V gene. The CDR3 is made up of 15 amino acids. The CDR3 DNA follows: TGTGCCAGCAGTTCTGGGCAGGGGGCGCCGGGTGGCTACACCTTC. Residues: CASSSGQGAPGGYTF.